These 17 T cell receptor beta chains were all obtained from the same sample, sequenced in a study of blood T cell repertoires in COVID-19. The method was immunoSEQ multiplex PCR; TCRdb's version includes in-frame clones alone and lacks a portion of them. The sample holds some 130,000 clones, around 89% seen once. The sample was peripheral blood. The receptors were gathered from a man in his sixties with COVID-19, enrolled during active disease.

V is TRBV18 and J is TRBJ2-3; D remains ambiguous. This CDR3 is 13 amino acids long. Germline V gives CDR1 KGHSH, CDR2 LQKENI. V was shortened by 2 bases and J by 3 bases, with 6 bases between the two germline ends. The CDR3 DNA is TGTGCCAGCTCACCAACAATAACAGATACGCAGTATTTT. Its translation: CASSPTITDTQYF.

This CDR3 reads CASRVSAGELFF. In DNA, the CDR3 is TGTGCCAGCAGGGTGAGCGCCGGGGAGCTGTTTTTT. The gene calls are TRBV6-5 and TRBJ2-2; D is undetermined. V lost 6 bases and J 6 bases, leaving 8 bases between the germline ends. The germline V gene encodes CDR1 MNHEY and CDR2 SVGAGI. The CDR3 length is 12 residues.

The rearrangement links TRBV6-2 or TRBV6-3 to TRBJ2-7, with D possibly being TRBD2 (7 bases). The V end was cut by 3 bases, the J end by 6 bases, with 15 bases between. Germline values: CDR1 MNHEY, CDR2 SVGEGT. The CDR3 has 14 amino acids. CDR3 protein: CASSYLGQRGEQYF. The CDR3 DNA reads TGTGCCAGCAGTTATTTAGGACAGCGGGGCGAGCAGTACTTC.

The chain recombines TRBV6-5 with TRBJ1-2, with TRBD1 as a possible D gene (6 bases). CDR1 and CDR2 from the germline V gene are MNHEY and SVGAGI. V was trimmed by 5 bases and J by 8 bases, leaving 18 bases between them. The CDR3 is 14 residues long. This CDR3 is CASSPPPGGRGYTF. CDR3 coding DNA: TGTGCCAGCAGTCCCCCCCCGGGGGGCCGAGGCTACACCTTC.

The chain has TRBV6-6 and TRBJ2-3; no definite D call. CDR1 and CDR2 from the germline V gene are MNHNY and SVGAGI (reference sequence). V was clipped by 2 bases and J by 3 bases, with 9 bases between them. The CDR3 covers 14 residues. CDR3 in DNA: TGTGCCAGCAGTTACCGGCGGAAGACAGATACGCAGTATTTT. Translation: CASSYRRKTDTQYF.

CDR3: CASSTKGRTGRSSYNSPLHF. The CDR3 region has the DNA TGTGCCAGTAGTACCAAGGGGCGGACAGGGCGGAGCTCCTATAATTCACCCCTCCACTTT. The genes are TRBV19 and TRBJ1-6; 8 nucleotides line up with TRBD1. The junction had 14 bases not matched to a gene; V was cut back by 4 bases and J by 0 bases. Germline CDR1 reads LNHDA; CDR2 reads SQIVND (reference sequence). This CDR3 is built from 20 residues.

This clone was observed a single time. The chain carries TRBV2 and TRBJ1-2; 7 bases align to TRBD1. V dropped 6 bases and J dropped 5; count of bases not matched to a gene: 9. Germline V gives CDR1 SNHLY, CDR2 FYNNEI. The CDR3 is 14 residues long. For the CDR3, the DNA is TGTGCCAGCAGCGCGACAGGGCCGGAATATGGCTACACCTTC. The encoded protein is CASSATGPEYGYTF.

The genes are TRBV30 and TRBJ1-3; 7 positions match TRBD1. Germline V gives CDR1 GTSNPN, CDR2 SVGIG (reference sequence). The CDR3 covers 14 residues. J gave up 0 bases and V 4 bases, and 3 bases lay outside the gene matches. CDR3 sequence: CAWKTGHSGNTIYF. The DNA for the CDR3 is TGTGCCTGGAAGACAGGGCACTCTGGAAACACCATATATTTT.

This chain joins TRBV7-8 and TRBJ1-1, with 12 bases fitting TRBD1. Losses at the gene ends were 5 bases for V and 3 bases for J; bases not matched to a gene: 13. The CDR3 loop spans 18 amino acids. Germline loops: CDR1 SGHVS, CDR2 FQNEAQ. The CDR3 nucleotides are TGTGCCAGCAGCCCCCTGGGGACAGGGGGCAATCGGGACACTGAAGCTTTCTTT. Translation gives CASSPLGTGGNRDTEAFF. The variable domain in full, completed from reference TRBV7-8 and TRBJ1-1, reads GAGVSQSPRYKVAKRGQDVALRCDPISGHVSLFWYQQALGQGPEFLTYFQNEAQLDKSGLPSDRFFAERPEGSVSTLKIQRTQQEDSAVYLCASSPLGTGGNRDTEAFFGQGTRLTVV.

The chain links TRBV5-4 to TRBJ2-2; 10 nucleotides line up with TRBD1. Germline loops: CDR1 SGHNT, CDR2 YYREEE (reference sequence). The length of the CDR3 is 17 residues. After removal of 4 bases from V and 2 bases from J, the junction contained 8 bases not matched to a gene. The CDR3 region has the DNA TGTGCCAGCAGCGGGGGACAGGGGAAGTATAACACCGGGGAGCTGTTTTTT. Its protein is CASSGGQGKYNTGELFF.

The gene calls are TRBV27 and TRBJ1-5; 9 bases agree with TRBD1. Germline CDR1 and CDR2: MNHEY and SMNVEV (reference sequence). V was pared by 6 bases and J by 2 bases, with 17 bases of the junction left unmatched. The CDR3 is 19 amino acids. CDR3 in amino acids: CASSPLQTGGFGRNQPQHF. The CDR3 DNA follows: TGTGCCAGCAGCCCCCTTCAGACAGGGGGGTTCGGACGCAATCAGCCCCAGCATTTT.

J is TRBJ2-1 and V is TRBV19; TRBD2 aligns across 10 bases. The V segment lost 4 bases and the J segment 14 bases; nucleotides outside the gene matches: 11. The CDR3 extends over 14 amino acids. The V gene's germline CDR1 is LNHDA and CDR2 SQIVND (reference sequence). As DNA, the CDR3 is TGTGCCAGTAGTACCAAAAGCGGGGGGGCTGGAAAGTTCTTC. Translating it yields CASSTKSGGAGKFF.

J is TRBJ1-2 and V is TRBV6-6; D gene unclear. CDR1 and CDR2 from the germline V gene are MNHNY and SVGAGI (reference sequence). The CDR3 runs 12 residues. V shed 0 bases and J shed 8 bases, with 7 bases lying between them. DNA for the CDR3: TGTGCCAGCAGTTACTCGGAACAGGGCTACACCTTC. Amino acid sequence: CASSYSEQGYTF.

The gene calls are TRBV4-3 and TRBJ2-7; 10 bases fit TRBD1. The CDR3 has 15 amino acids. CDR1 is LGHNA, CDR2 YSLEER, per germline. J was trimmed by 5 bases and V by 3 bases; bases with no gene match: 7. In DNA form, the CDR3 reads TGCGCCAGCAGCCAGCCGGGACAGGGGACCGACGAGCAGTACTTC. This gives the protein CASSQPGQGTDEQYF.

The chain uses TRBV12-5 and TRBJ2-3, with D maybe TRBD1 (6 bases). Deletions cut 6 bases from V and 4 bases from J, with 14 bases between. CDR3 length: 14 amino acids. Germline V gene lookup returns CDR1 LGHNT and CDR2 FRNRAP. The CDR3 region has the DNA TGTGCTAGTGGCGCTACAGGGATTCCAGATACGCAGTATTTT. Translated: CASGATGIPDTQYF.

This chain connects TRBV24-1 to TRBJ2-7, with TRBD1 identical over 11 bases. The germline V gene encodes CDR1 KGHDR and CDR2 SFDVKD. The CDR3 covers 15 residues. Losses at the gene ends were 4 bases for V and 5 bases for J; bases not matched to a gene: 6. The CDR3 sequence is CATSDPGQGDHEQYF. The DNA of the CDR3 is TGTGCCACCAGTGACCCGGGACAGGGGGACCACGAGCAGTACTTC.

CDR3 in amino acids: CASSQGQGNSPLHF. The CDR3 DNA sequence: TGCGCCAGCAGCCAGGGACAGGGCAATTCACCCCTCCACTTT. This rearrangement joins TRBV4-1 to TRBJ1-6, with 9 bases fitting TRBD1. The V gene end was trimmed by 3 bases and the J gene end by 7 bases; junction bases not matched to a gene: 1. Germline values: CDR1 MGHRA, CDR2 YSYEKL. This CDR3 contains 14 residues.